A selection of T cell receptor beta chains follows, all from one sample in a study of T cells after yellow fever vaccination. From the 5' RACE reads, TCRdb called clonotypes with MiXCR, one entry per CDR3 protein. The sample carries 200,000 to 300,000 distinct CDR3 sequences, roughly 13% recorded once. The starting material was CD4+ T cells sorted from PBMCs, obtained 45 days after the yellow fever booster vaccination. The receptors come from a man aged 25 to 40 who received the YFV17D yellow fever vaccine. CDR3s include the opening cysteine and the closing phenylalanine or tryptophan. A D gene is named only where the DNA matches it firmly. The size of a clone is reported for some rows only, either as once, few or many, or as a class for expanded clones.

clone_size j_call d_call v_call cdr3_nt cdr3_aa
few TRBJ2-2 . TRBV9 TGTGCCAGCAGCGTACTCGTCGCCGGGGAGCTGTTTTTT CASSVLVAGELFF
once TRBJ2-2 . TRBV11-2 TGTGCCAGCAGCTTTCCGCGGACTATCCCGGGCCCCGGGGAGCTGTTTTTT CASSFPRTIPGPGELFF
few TRBJ2-1 TRBD2 TRBV20-1 TGCAGTGCTAGAGAGCCTAGCGGGAGGGCCGGGTACAATGAGCAGTTCTTC CSAREPSGRAGYNEQFF
few TRBJ1-4 TRBD1 TRBV5-5 TGTGCCAGCAGCGTCCCAGGGGGGGGAGATGAAAAACTGTTTTTT CASSVPGGGDEKLFF
few TRBJ2-1 . TRBV20-1 TGCAGTGCTAGGATTGGGCTAGCGCCCGGCGGTGAGCAGTTCTTC CSARIGLAPGGEQFF
. TRBJ1-1 . TRBV5-1 TGCGCCAGCAGCAGGGGGGGTGACACTGAAGCTTTCTTT CASSRGGDTEAFF
many TRBJ2-5 TRBD2 TRBV2 TGTGCCAGCGTTCCGAACGGGAGGCAGACCCAGTACTTC CASVPNGRQTQYF
few TRBJ2-5 . TRBV20-1 TGCAGTGCTAGACAAACAGGGCTCCACGAGACCCAGTACTTC CSARQTGLHETQYF
many TRBJ1-1 . TRBV20-1 TGCAGTGCTAGAGAAGGGTTTGACAGGAGGGGGACTGAAGCTTTCTTT CSAREGFDRRGTEAFF
. TRBJ2-7 TRBD1 TRBV25-1 TGTGCCAGCAGCGCTGGACAGGGTCTCCACGAGCAGTACTTC CASSAGQGLHEQYF
. TRBJ2-5 TRBD2 TRBV24-1 TGTGCCACCAGTGAAAACGGACTAGCGGGAGTCGAGACCCAGTACTTC CATSENGLAGVETQYF
. TRBJ2-1 . TRBV6-5 TGTGCCAGCAGCCACCCTCTGAATGAGCAGTTCTTC CASSHPLNEQFF
. TRBJ2-3 TRBD2 TRBV5-4 TGTGCCAGCAGCTTCCTTAGCGGGAGCATAGATACGCAGTATTTT CASSFLSGSIDTQYF
many TRBJ1-6 . TRBV21-1 TGTGCCAGCAGCCAGGGGAGGTTTGGATCACCCCTCCACTTT CASSQGRFGSPLHF
. TRBJ1-2 . TRBV9 TGTGCCAGCAGCGGCCGGGGAGGAGGGGCCTATGGCTACACCTTC CASSGRGGGAYGYTF
few TRBJ2-5 . TRBV29-1 TGCAGCGTCGAGAGGACATCCCAAGAGACCCAGTACTTC CSVERTSQETQYF
. TRBJ2-1 . TRBV12-3/TRBV12-4 TGTGCCAGCGGTGTCACTGGCGCGGATGAGCAGTTCTTC CASGVTGADEQFF
. TRBJ2-5 TRBD1 TRBV5-1 TGCGCCAGCAGCTTGGCCGGGACAGGGGGCCAAGAGACCCAGTACTTC CASSLAGTGGQETQYF
few TRBJ1-2 TRBD1 TRBV9 TGTGCCAGCAGCGAGACGGGACAGGGTAGGAGTGGCTACACCTTC CASSETGQGRSGYTF
. TRBJ1-2 . TRBV20-1 TGCAGTTCGGGCCAGGACTATGGCTACACCTTC CSSGQDYGYTF
. TRBJ1-2 . TRBV18 TGTGCCAGCTCACCAGATGGGGGCCTAGGCTACACCTTC CASSPDGGLGYTF
few TRBJ2-5 . TRBV28 TGTGCCAGCAGCCGTCCCCTAGAGACCCAGTACTTC CASSRPLETQYF
few TRBJ2-1 . TRBV11-2 TGTGCCAGCAGCTCCCAGGGTTCCTACAATGAGCAGTTCTTC CASSSQGSYNEQFF
. TRBJ2-7 . TRBV15 TGTGCCACCAGCGCAGACAGGATCCCCTACGAGCAGTACTTC CATSADRIPYEQYF
many TRBJ1-5 . TRBV20-1 TGCAGTGCTTCCAGGGATAGCAATCAGCCCCAGCATTTT CSASRDSNQPQHF
. TRBJ2-7 . TRBV7-9 TGTGCCAGCAGCCCACGGGCGGCCGGGAGCTCCTACGAGCAGTACTTC CASSPRAAGSSYEQYF
. TRBJ2-1 . TRBV6-2/TRBV6-3 TGTGCCAGCCGGGACCCGGACGGCAATGAGCAGTTCTTC CASRDPDGNEQFF
. TRBJ2-7 . TRBV7-2 TGTGCCAGCAGCTTAAGGGGCCAGCAACCCTCCTACGAGCAGTACTTC CASSLRGQQPSYEQYF
. TRBJ2-3 . TRBV7-2 TGTGCCAGCAGCTCCTCTGCGGGCGTTACGCAGTATTTT CASSSSAGVTQYF
. TRBJ2-5 . TRBV7-2 TGTGCCAGCAGTTCCCGGGGGACAGAGACCCAGTACTTC CASSSRGTETQYF
. TRBJ2-1 . TRBV4-3 TGCGCCAGCAGCCAAGAAGGGGGACTCCTCTACAATGAGCAGTTCTTC CASSQEGGLLYNEQFF
few TRBJ2-7 . TRBV12-3/TRBV12-4 TGTGCCAGCAGACATGACCGCTCCTACGAGCAGTACTTC CASRHDRSYEQYF
few TRBJ1-1 . TRBV29-1 TGCAGCGTTGACATTGGGGGGAACACTGAAGCTTTCTTT CSVDIGGNTEAFF
few TRBJ2-4 . TRBV28 TGTGCCACAAAGGCGGTAAACCGGGGCAAAAACATTCAGTACTTC CATKAVNRGKNIQYF
few TRBJ2-3 . TRBV5-1 TGCGCCAGCACTCAGGAGCCGCGCACAGATACGCAGTATTTT CASTQEPRTDTQYF
few TRBJ2-3 . TRBV4-1 TGCGCCAGCAGCCTCCAACCGGGCACAGATACGCAGTATTTT CASSLQPGTDTQYF
. TRBJ2-7 TRBD2 TRBV5-1 TGCGCCAGCAGCTGGACTAGTAGCTCCTACGAGCAGTACTTC CASSWTSSSYEQYF
few TRBJ1-1 . TRBV5-5 TGTGCCAGCAGCCAGGCCGGGACACTGAACACTGAAGCTTTCTTT CASSQAGTLNTEAFF
once TRBJ2-3 . TRBV7-2 TGTGCCAGCAGCCCGACAGTTGATACGCAGTATTTT CASSPTVDTQYF
few TRBJ2-7 . TRBV5-1 TGCGCCAGCAGCTTGGACGGATCCTATACCTACGAGCAGTACTTC CASSLDGSYTYEQYF
few TRBJ2-5 TRBD2 TRBV7-8 TGTGCCAGCAGCTTAGTTAGCGGGAGTGAGACCCAGTACTTC CASSLVSGSETQYF
few TRBJ2-7 TRBD2 TRBV12-3/TRBV12-4 TGTGCCAGCAGTTTACGTCTAGCGGGAATCGAGCAGTACTTC CASSLRLAGIEQYF
. TRBJ2-7 . TRBV29-1 TGCAGCGTTGAGACCCAGGGTTACGAGCAGTACTTC CSVETQGYEQYF
few TRBJ2-2 TRBD1 TRBV12-3/TRBV12-4 TGTGCCAGCACCCCACGGGACAGGGCCGGGGAGCTGTTTTTT CASTPRDRAGELFF
many TRBJ2-7 . TRBV7-8 TGTGCCAGCAGCTACGCGATCCGGGACGGTACCTACGAGCAGTACTTC CASSYAIRDGTYEQYF
few TRBJ2-3 . TRBV19 TGTGCCAGTAGTCACGGCGCAGCGGGCACAGATACGCAGTATTTT CASSHGAAGTDTQYF